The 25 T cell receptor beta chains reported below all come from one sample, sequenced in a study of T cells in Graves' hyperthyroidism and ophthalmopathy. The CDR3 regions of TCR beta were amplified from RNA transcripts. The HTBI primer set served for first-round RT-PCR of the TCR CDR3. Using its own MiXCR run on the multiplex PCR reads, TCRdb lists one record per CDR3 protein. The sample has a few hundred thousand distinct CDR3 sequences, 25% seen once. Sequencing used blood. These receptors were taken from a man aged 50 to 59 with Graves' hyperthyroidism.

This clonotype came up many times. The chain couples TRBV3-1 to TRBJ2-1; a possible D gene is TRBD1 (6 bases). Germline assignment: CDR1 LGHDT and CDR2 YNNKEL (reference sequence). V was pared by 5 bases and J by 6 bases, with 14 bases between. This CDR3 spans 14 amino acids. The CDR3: CASSYPTGTNEQFF. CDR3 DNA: TGTGCCAGCAGCTACCCGACAGGAACCAATGAGCAGTTCTTC.

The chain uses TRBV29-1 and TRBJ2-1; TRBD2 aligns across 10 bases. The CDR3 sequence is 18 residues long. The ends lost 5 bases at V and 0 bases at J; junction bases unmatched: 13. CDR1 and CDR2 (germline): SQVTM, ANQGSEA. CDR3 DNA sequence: TGCAGCGTTTGGGACCGGACTAGCGGAGGGAGCTCCTACAATGAGCAGTTCTTC. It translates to CSVWDRTSGGSSYNEQFF.

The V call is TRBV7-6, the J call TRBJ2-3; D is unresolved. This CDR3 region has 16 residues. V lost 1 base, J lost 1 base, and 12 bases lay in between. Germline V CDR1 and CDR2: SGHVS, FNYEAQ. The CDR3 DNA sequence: TGTGCCAGCAGCTTAGTTGTAGCAGATGGCACAGATACGCAGTATTTT. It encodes CASSLVVADGTDTQYF. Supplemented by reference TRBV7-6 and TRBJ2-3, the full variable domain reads GAGVSQSPRYKVTKRGQDVALRCDPISGHVSLYWYRQALGQGPEFLTYFNYEAQQDKSGLPNDRFSAERPEGSISTLTIQRTEQRDSAMYRCASSLVVADGTDTQYFGPGTRLTVL.

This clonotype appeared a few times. The CDR3 nucleotides are TGTGCCAGCAGCATCGGGGCTAGCTTCTACGAGCAGTACTTC. It codes for CASSIGASFYEQYF. The chain has TRBV11-1 and TRBJ2-7; D may correspond to TRBD1 or TRBD2 (5 bases each). The CDR3 has 14 residues. Germline-derived CDR1 and CDR2 are SGHAT and FQDESV (reference sequence). Trimming shortened V by 5 bases and J by 3 bases, and 14 bases separated the two germline ends.

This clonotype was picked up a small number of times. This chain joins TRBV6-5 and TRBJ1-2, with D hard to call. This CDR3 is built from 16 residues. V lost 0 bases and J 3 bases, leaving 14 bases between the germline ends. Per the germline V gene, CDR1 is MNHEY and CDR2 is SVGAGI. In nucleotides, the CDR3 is TGTGCCAGCAGTTACTCGCCGATCCCACGGGACTATGGCTACACCTTC. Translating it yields CASSYSPIPRDYGYTF.

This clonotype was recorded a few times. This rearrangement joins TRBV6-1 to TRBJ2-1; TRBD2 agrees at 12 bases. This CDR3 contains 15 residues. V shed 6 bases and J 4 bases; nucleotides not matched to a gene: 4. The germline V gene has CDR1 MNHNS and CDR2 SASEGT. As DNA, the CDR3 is TGTGCCAGCAGCAAGACTAGCGGGGGTTACAATGAGCAGTTCTTC. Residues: CASSKTSGGYNEQFF.

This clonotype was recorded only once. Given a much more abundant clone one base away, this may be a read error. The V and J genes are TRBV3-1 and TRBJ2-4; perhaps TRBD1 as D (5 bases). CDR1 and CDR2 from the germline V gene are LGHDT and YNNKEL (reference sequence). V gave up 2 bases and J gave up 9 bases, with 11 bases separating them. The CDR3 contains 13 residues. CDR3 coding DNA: TGTGCCAGCAGCCAAAGCAGACAGATCATTCAGTACTTC. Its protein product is CASSQSRQIIQYF.

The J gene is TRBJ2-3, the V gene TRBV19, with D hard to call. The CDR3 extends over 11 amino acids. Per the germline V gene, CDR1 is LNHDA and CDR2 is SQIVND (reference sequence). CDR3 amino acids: CARTFADTQYF. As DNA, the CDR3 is TGTGCGAGGACGTTCGCGGATACGCAGTATTTT.

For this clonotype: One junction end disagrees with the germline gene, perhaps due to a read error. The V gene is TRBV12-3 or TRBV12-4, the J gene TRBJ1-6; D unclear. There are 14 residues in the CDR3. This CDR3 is CASTLLAGNSPLHF. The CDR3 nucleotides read TGTGCCAGCACTTTACTTGCTGGAAATTCACCCCTCCACTTT.

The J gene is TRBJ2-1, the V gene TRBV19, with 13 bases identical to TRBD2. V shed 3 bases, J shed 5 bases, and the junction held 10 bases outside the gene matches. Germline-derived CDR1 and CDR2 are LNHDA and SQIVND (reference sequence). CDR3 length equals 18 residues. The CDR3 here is CASSIGLAGAPRHNEQFF. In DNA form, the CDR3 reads TGTGCCAGTAGTATTGGACTAGCGGGGGCCCCTCGACACAATGAGCAGTTCTTC.

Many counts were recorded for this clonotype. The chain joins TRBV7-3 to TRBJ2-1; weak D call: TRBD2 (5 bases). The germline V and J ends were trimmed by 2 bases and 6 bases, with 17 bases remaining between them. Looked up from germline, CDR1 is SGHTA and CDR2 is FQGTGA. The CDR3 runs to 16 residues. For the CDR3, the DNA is TGTGCCAGCAGCTTACGTGCCGGGATCCGTGGCAATGAGCAGTTCTTC. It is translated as CASSLRAGIRGNEQFF. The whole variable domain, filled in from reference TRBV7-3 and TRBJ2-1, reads GAGVSQTPSNKVTEKGKYVELRCDPISGHTALYWYRQSLGQGPEFLIYFQGTGAADDSGLPNDRFFAVRPEGSVSTLKIQRTERGDSAVYLCASSLRAGIRGNEQFFGPGTRLTVL.

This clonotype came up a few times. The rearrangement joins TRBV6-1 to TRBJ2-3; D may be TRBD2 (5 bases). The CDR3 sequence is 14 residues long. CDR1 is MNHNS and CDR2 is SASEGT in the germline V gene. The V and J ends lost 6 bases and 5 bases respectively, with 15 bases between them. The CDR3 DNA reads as TGTGCCAGCAGCGTAATAGGAGGAAAAGATACGCAGTATTTT. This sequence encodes CASSVIGGKDTQYF.

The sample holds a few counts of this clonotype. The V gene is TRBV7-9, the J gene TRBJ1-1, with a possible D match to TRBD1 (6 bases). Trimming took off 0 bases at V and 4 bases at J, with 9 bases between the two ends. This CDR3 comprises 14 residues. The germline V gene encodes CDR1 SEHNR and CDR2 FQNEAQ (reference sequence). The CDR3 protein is CASSLAGRGTEAFF. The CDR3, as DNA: TGTGCCAGCAGCTTAGCGGGCAGGGGCACTGAAGCTTTCTTT.

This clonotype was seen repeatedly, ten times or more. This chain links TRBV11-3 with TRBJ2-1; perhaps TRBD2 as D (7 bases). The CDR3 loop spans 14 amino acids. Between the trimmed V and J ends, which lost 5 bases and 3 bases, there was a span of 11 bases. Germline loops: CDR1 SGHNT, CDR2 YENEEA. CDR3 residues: CASSRGGDYNEQFF. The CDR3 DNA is TGTGCCAGCAGCCGAGGGGGGGACTACAATGAGCAGTTCTTC.

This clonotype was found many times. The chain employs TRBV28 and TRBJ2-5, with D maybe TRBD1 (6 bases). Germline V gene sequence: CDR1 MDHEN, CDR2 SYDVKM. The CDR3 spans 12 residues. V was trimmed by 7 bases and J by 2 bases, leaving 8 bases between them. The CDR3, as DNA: TGTGCCAGCACAGGACAGCAAGAGACCCAGTACTTC. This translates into CASTGQQETQYF.

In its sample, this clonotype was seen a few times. CDR3 sequence: CASSLPSGGFYNEQFF. The CDR3 nucleotides read TGTGCCAGCAGCTTACCTAGCGGAGGTTTCTACAATGAGCAGTTCTTC. V gene TRBV13 combines with J gene TRBJ2-1; 7 nucleotides match TRBD2. The germline gives CDR1 PRHDT, CDR2 FYEKMQ (reference sequence). The CDR3 spans 16 residues. Unmatched junction bases numbered 7, after V lost 2 bases and J lost 3 bases.

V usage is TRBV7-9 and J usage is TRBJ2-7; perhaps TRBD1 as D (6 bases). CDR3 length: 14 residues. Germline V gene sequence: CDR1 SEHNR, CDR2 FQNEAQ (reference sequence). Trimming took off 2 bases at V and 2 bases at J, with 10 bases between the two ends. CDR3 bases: TGTGCCAGCAGCTTAACGGACAGTCCCTACGAGCAGTACTTC. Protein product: CASSLTDSPYEQYF.

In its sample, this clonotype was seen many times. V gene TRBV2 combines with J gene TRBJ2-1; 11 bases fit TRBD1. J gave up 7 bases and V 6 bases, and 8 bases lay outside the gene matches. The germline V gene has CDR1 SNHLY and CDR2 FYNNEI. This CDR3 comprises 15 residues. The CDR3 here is CASSPDRGRVNEQFF. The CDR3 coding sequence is TGTGCCAGCAGCCCGGACAGGGGGCGCGTGAATGAGCAGTTCTTC.

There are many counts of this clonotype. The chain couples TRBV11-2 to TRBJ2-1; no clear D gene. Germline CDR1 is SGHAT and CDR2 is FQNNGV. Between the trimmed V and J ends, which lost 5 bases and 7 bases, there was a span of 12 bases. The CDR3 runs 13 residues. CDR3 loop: CASSRAWDNEQFF. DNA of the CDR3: TGTGCCAGCAGCCGAGCCTGGGATAATGAGCAGTTCTTC.

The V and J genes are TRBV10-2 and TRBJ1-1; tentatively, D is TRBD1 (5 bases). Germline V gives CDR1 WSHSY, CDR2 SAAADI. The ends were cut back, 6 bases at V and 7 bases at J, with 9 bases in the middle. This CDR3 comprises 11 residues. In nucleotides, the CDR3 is TGCGCCAGCAGGTTGGGGCGTGAAGCTTTCTTT. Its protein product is CASRLGREAFF.

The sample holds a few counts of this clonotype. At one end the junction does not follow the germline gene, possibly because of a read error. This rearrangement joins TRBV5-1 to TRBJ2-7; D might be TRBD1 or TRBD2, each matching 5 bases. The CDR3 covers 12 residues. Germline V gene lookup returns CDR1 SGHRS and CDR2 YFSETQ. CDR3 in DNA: TGTGCCAGCTCACCGACTGGGGGAGAGCAGTACTTC. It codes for CASSPTGGEQYF.

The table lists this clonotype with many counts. CDR3 sequence: CASSEEGRERSYEQYF. CDR3 coding DNA: TGTGCCAGCAGTGAAGAGGGCCGGGAGAGATCCTACGAGCAGTACTTC. The chain joins TRBV2 to TRBJ2-7; a possible D gene is TRBD2 (6 bases). Trimming cost V 1 base and J 1 base, with 14 bases left between them. Germline assignment: CDR1 SNHLY and CDR2 FYNNEI. This CDR3 contains 16 residues.

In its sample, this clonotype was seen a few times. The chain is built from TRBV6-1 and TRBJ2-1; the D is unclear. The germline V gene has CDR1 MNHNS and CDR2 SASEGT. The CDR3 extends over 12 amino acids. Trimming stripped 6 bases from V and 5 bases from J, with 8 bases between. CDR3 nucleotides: TGTGCCAGCAGCCCACTGGACAATGAGCAGTTCTTC. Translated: CASSPLDNEQFF.

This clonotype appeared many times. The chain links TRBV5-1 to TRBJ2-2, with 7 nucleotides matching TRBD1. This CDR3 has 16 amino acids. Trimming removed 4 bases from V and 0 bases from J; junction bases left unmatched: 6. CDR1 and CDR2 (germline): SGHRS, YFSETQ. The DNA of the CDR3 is TGCGCCAGCAGCGCCCAAGGACAGGCGAACACCGGGGAGCTGTTTTTT. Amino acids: CASSAQGQANTGELFF.

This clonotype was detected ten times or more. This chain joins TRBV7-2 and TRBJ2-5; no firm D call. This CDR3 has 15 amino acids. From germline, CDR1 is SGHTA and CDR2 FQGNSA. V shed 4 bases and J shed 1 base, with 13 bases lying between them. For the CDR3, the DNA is TGTGCCAGCAGCTCTCTAGGCCGGGTCCAAGAGACCCAGTACTTC. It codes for CASSSLGRVQETQYF. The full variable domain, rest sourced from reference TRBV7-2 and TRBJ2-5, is GAGVSQSPSNKVTEKGKDVELRCDPISGHTALYWYRQSLGQGLEFLIYFQGNSAPDKSGLPSDRFSAERTGGSVSTLTIQRTQQEDSAVYLCASSSLGRVQETQYFGPGTRLLVL.